What follows are 6 T cell receptor beta chains derived from one specimen sequenced in a study of blood T cell repertoires in COVID-19. Using immunoSEQ multiplex PCR, the repertoire was profiled, and TCRdb retains in-frame clones only, with some absent. The sample holds about 270,000 clones, approximately 90% seen once. The specimen sequenced was peripheral blood. These receptor sequences come from a man aged 55 to 70 who had recovered from COVID-19.

This clone came up a few times. V is TRBV18 and J is TRBJ1-3; tentative D call: TRBD1 (5 bases). Germline CDR1 and CDR2: KGHSH and LQKENI. Trimming took 2 bases from V and 0 from J, leaving 8 bases between them. The CDR3 is made up of 15 amino acids. This CDR3 reads CASSPKTDSGNTIYF. The CDR3 coding sequence is TGTGCCAGCTCACCAAAGACAGACTCTGGAAACACCATATATTTT.

The V and J genes are TRBV6-2 or TRBV6-3 and TRBJ2-7; maybe TRBD1 (6 bases). This CDR3 contains 16 residues. V was trimmed by 6 bases and J by 0 bases, leaving 18 bases between them. Germline assignment: CDR1 MNHEY and CDR2 SVGEGT. CDR3 in DNA: TGTGCCAGCAGCCATCCGACAGACAGGTTCTCCTACGAGCAGTACTTC. Amino acid sequence: CASSHPTDRFSYEQYF.

The chain links TRBV5-1 to TRBJ2-7; D gene ambiguous. This CDR3 has 15 residues. The V end was cut by 5 bases, the J end by 1 base, with 16 bases between. The V gene's germline CDR1 is SGHRS and CDR2 YFSETQ. The CDR3 DNA sequence: TGCGCCAGCAGAACCGACACCGTAATGTCCTACGAGCAGTACTTC. Translating gives CASRTDTVMSYEQYF.

The V call is TRBV3-1 (or the pseudogene TRBV3-2), the J call TRBJ2-1; maybe TRBD2 (6 bases). The CDR3 has 15 residues. Germline CDR1 is LGHDT and CDR2 is YNNKEL (reference sequence). The germline V and J ends were trimmed by 4 bases and 2 bases, with 12 bases remaining between them. CDR3 nucleotide sequence: TGTGCCAGCAGCCTAACTAGCCACCCCTACAATGAGCAGTTCTTC. Translating it yields CASSLTSHPYNEQFF.

This clone was seen only a few times. V is TRBV6-5 and J is TRBJ1-5, with 7 bases fitting TRBD1. With 0 bases clipped from V and 5 bases from J, the junction kept 4 bases outside the gene matches. The length of the CDR3 is 15 residues. Germline V gives CDR1 MNHEY, CDR2 SVGAGI. This CDR3 is CASSYSTGTDQPQHF. The CDR3 DNA follows: TGTGCCAGCAGTTACTCGACAGGGACGGATCAGCCCCAGCATTTT.

The chain employs TRBV6-5 and TRBJ2-7; maybe TRBD1 (6 bases). The germline V and J ends were trimmed by 0 bases and 6 bases, with 9 bases remaining between them. The CDR3 sequence is 13 residues long. Germline CDR1 and CDR2: MNHEY and SVGAGI. CDR3 amino acids: CASSYSDRTEQYF. The DNA of the CDR3 is TGTGCCAGCAGTTACTCCGACAGGACCGAGCAGTACTTC.